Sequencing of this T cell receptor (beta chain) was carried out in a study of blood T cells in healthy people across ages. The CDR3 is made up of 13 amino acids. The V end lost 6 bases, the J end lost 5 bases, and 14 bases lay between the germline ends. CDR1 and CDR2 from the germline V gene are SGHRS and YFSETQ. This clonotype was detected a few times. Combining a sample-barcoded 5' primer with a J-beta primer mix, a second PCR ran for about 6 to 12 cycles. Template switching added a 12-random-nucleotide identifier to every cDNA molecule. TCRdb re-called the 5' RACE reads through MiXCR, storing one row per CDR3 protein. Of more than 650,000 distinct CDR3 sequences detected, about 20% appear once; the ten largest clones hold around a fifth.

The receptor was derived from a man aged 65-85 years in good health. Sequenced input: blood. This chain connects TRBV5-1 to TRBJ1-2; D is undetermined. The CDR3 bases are TGCGCCAGCACGTACGATGGGTGGTATGGCTACACCTTC. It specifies CASTYDGWYGYTF.